The 27 T cell receptor beta chains reported below all come from one sample, sequenced in a study of CD8 T cells in Susac syndrome. Reverse transcription of about 0.5 to 1 ug RNA used random hexamers. TCRdb reprocessed the immunoSEQ multiplex PCR reads via MiXCR and lists one record per CDR3 protein. The repertoire holds 78,000 or so distinct CDR3 sequences, with about 95% as singletons. The sample consisted of CD8+ T cells from PBMCs. These receptors originate from a human donor with multiple sclerosis.

The J gene is TRBJ1-5, the V gene TRBV30; no definite D call. CDR1 GTSNPN and CDR2 SVGIG come from the germline V gene (reference sequence). This CDR3 is 14 amino acids long. Trimming shortened V by 5 bases and J by 2 bases, and 13 bases separated the two germline ends. The CDR3 spells CAWARPARNQPQHF. The CDR3 nucleotides are TGTGCCTGGGCCCGCCCCGCCCGCAATCAGCCCCAGCATTTT.

The chain joins TRBV7-9 to TRBJ2-5; the D gene could be TRBD1 or TRBD2 (5 bases each). V shed 4 bases and J shed 5 bases, with 11 bases lying between them. The germline CDR1 and CDR2 sequences are SEHNR and FQNEAQ (reference sequence). The CDR3 extends over 13 amino acids. DNA of the CDR3: TGTGCCAGCAGCTGGGGCAGGGACGAGACCCAGTACTTC. This encodes CASSWGRDETQYF.

The chain joins TRBV5-1 to TRBJ1-1; a weak D match, TRBD1 (5 bases). The CDR3 has 11 residues. V was cut by 7 bases and J by 7 bases, with 11 bases left in between. The germline V gene has CDR1 SGHRS and CDR2 YFSETQ. The CDR3: CASSGTDEAFF. The DNA for the CDR3 is TGCGCCAGCTCAGGGACGGATGAAGCTTTCTTT.

The chain carries TRBV6-1 and TRBJ2-1; 11 nucleotides match TRBD2. From germline, CDR1 is MNHNS and CDR2 SASEGT. The CDR3 totals 16 residues. V was clipped by 5 bases and J by 5 bases; unmatched bases: 8. CDR3 sequence (DNA): TGTGCCAGCAGTCCGTTTCGACTAGCGGGAAACAATGAGCAGTTCTTC. Residues: CASSPFRLAGNNEQFF.

This chain connects TRBV29-1 to TRBJ2-3; D call uncertain. V was shortened by 3 bases and J by 0 bases, with 13 bases between the two germline ends. CDR3 length equals 15 residues. In germline, CDR1 is SQVTM, CDR2 ANQGSEA. The CDR3 spells CSVDSWALSTDTQYF. Written as DNA, the CDR3 is TGCAGCGTTGATAGTTGGGCGCTTAGCACAGATACGCAGTATTTT.

The chain carries TRBV7-3 and TRBJ2-3; 15 nucleotides align to TRBD2. The CDR3 loop spans 22 amino acids. The germline gives CDR1 SGHTA, CDR2 FQGTGA. J lost 0 bases, V lost 4 bases, and 17 bases had no gene match. In nucleotides, the CDR3 is TGTGCCAGCAGCTCAAACCCCCCGGGACTAGCGGGGGGACCTGATAGCACAGATACGCAGTATTTT. Protein product: CASSSNPPGLAGGPDSTDTQYF.

The rearrangement uses TRBV29-1 and TRBJ1-1; no definite D call. The CDR3 spans 13 residues. Germline loops: CDR1 SQVTM, CDR2 ANQGSEA. Trimming shortened V by 0 bases and J by 7 bases, and 12 bases separated the two germline ends. CDR3 nucleotides: TGCAGCGTTGAAGAGGGTACGGGAAATGAAGCTTTCTTT. Its translation is CSVEEGTGNEAFF. The variable domain in full, with the rest retrieved from reference TRBV29-1 and TRBJ1-1, is SAVISQKPSRDICQRGTSLTIQCQVDSQVTMMFWYRQQPGQSLTLIATANQGSEATYESGFVIDKFPISRPNLTFSTLTVSNMSPEDSSIYLCSVEEGTGNEAFFGQGTRLTVV.

The genes are TRBV9 and TRBJ1-1, with 8 positions matching TRBD1. The J segment lost 0 bases and the V segment lost 3 bases, leaving 10 bases of the junction unmatched. The CDR3 is 17 amino acids. From germline, CDR1 is SGDLS and CDR2 YYNGEE. This CDR3 reads CASSERQGWGMNTEAFF. Here the CDR3 DNA reads TGTGCCAGCAGCGAAAGACAGGGGTGGGGGATGAACACTGAAGCTTTCTTT. Complete variable domain (other parts from reference TRBV9 and TRBJ1-1): DSGVTQTPKHLITATGQRVTLRCSPRSGDLSVYWYQQSLDQGLQFLIQYYNGEERAKGNILERFSAQQFPDLHSELNLSSLELGDSALYFCASSERQGWGMNTEAFFGQGTRLTVV.

This clonotype showed up just once. J is TRBJ2-1 and V is TRBV4-3; D ambiguous. Germline CDR1 is LGHNA and CDR2 is YSLEER. V shed 5 bases and J shed 1 base, with 12 bases lying between them. The CDR3 loop spans 15 amino acids. The CDR3 DNA reads TGCGCCAGCAGCGGAGAAGTGGGTTCCTACAATGAGCAGTTCTTC. It specifies CASSGEVGSYNEQFF.

The CDR3, as DNA: TGCAGCGTTGAAGGGGTGTCGGGGCTCTTAAGGGAGACCCAGTACTTC. This sequence encodes CSVEGVSGLLRETQYF. The chain combines TRBV29-1 with TRBJ2-5; TRBD1 or TRBD2 may be the D gene (5 bases each). The V gene's germline CDR1 is SQVTM and CDR2 ANQGSEA. The CDR3 runs 16 residues. Trimming left V 1 base short and J 5 bases short, with 20 bases between.

This chain links TRBV12-3 or TRBV12-4 with TRBJ1-3; D uncertain. V lost 3 bases to trimming and J lost 8 bases, with 5 bases between them. The CDR3 is 11 amino acids. CDR3 sequence (DNA): TGTGCCAGCAGTTTCAGAGACACCATATATTTT. It is translated as CASSFRDTIYF.

This chain links TRBV27 with TRBJ1-2; D ambiguous. V was trimmed by 3 bases and J by 2 bases, leaving 7 bases between them. Germline V CDR1 and CDR2: MNHEY, SMNVEV (reference sequence). This CDR3 region has 13 residues. The CDR3 sequence: CASSFRRNYGYTF. The DNA for the CDR3 is TGTGCCAGCAGTTTTAGAAGAAACTATGGCTACACCTTC.

Only a few counts were recorded for this clonotype. The chain is built from TRBV4-1 and TRBJ2-7; D uncertain. The CDR3 consists of 13 residues. Germline assignment: CDR1 MGHRA and CDR2 YSYEKL. Deletions cut 4 bases from V and 0 bases from J, with 7 bases between. The CDR3 coding sequence is TGCGCCAGCAGCCTACAGAGCTCCTACGAGCAGTACTTC. Translated, it gives CASSLQSSYEQYF.

The gene calls are TRBV5-6 and TRBJ2-7; TRBD1 matches at 8 bases. J gave up 6 bases and V 4 bases, and 9 bases lay outside the gene matches. The CDR3 sequence is 14 residues long. The germline gives CDR1 SGHDT, CDR2 YYEEEE. Here the CDR3 DNA reads TGTGCCAGCAGCCCCGGGACAGGCTATGTCGAGCAGTACTTC. Translated: CASSPGTGYVEQYF.

The rearrangement uses TRBV29-1 and TRBJ2-5, with D perhaps matching TRBD1 (6 bases). The CDR3 extends over 13 amino acids. V lost 0 bases and J 9 bases, leaving 14 bases between the germline ends. Germline V gene lookup returns CDR1 SQVTM and CDR2 ANQGSEA. The chain's CDR3 is CSVEEGAGRAQYF. In DNA, the CDR3 is TGCAGCGTTGAAGAGGGGGCTGGTAGAGCCCAGTACTTC. Full variable domain (rest looked up from reference TRBV29-1 and TRBJ2-5): SAVISQKPSRDICQRGTSLTIQCQVDSQVTMMFWYRQQPGQSLTLIATANQGSEATYESGFVIDKFPISRPNLTFSTLTVSNMSPEDSSIYLCSVEEGAGRAQYFGPGTRLLVL.

The gene calls are TRBV3-1 and TRBJ1-5, with 10 positions matching TRBD1. Trimming cost V 4 bases and J 7 bases; bases outside gene matches: 13. This CDR3 region has 17 residues. The V gene's germline CDR1 is LGHDT and CDR2 YNNKEL (reference sequence). CDR3 in amino acids: CASSPSPRQGARQPQHF. The DNA of the CDR3 is TGTGCCAGCAGCCCTAGTCCGAGACAGGGGGCGAGACAGCCCCAGCATTTT.

The chain carries TRBV19 and TRBJ2-1; no firm D call. The germline V gene has CDR1 LNHDA and CDR2 SQIVND (reference sequence). V lost 5 bases to trimming and J lost 0 bases, with 11 bases between them. This CDR3 contains 15 residues. The DNA of the CDR3 is TGTGCCAGTAGTCAGGCATGGAGCTCCTACAATGAGCAGTTCTTC. Translation gives CASSQAWSSYNEQFF.

The chain combines TRBV4-2 with TRBJ1-3; 8 bases fit TRBD1. Germline V lookup: CDR1 LGHNA, CDR2 YNFKEQ. This CDR3 spans 16 amino acids. V was pared by 4 bases and J by 0 bases, with 5 bases of the junction left unmatched. The DNA for the CDR3 is TGTGCCAGCAGCCCGGACAGGGCCACCTCTGGAAACACCATATATTTT. This sequence encodes CASSPDRATSGNTIYF.

The chain combines TRBV27 with TRBJ1-6, with 8 bases identical to TRBD1. Germline trimming cut 5 bases from V and 8 bases from J; bases unmatched to any gene: 2. From germline, CDR1 is MNHEY and CDR2 SMNVEV (reference sequence). There are 13 residues in the CDR3. CDR3 DNA: TGTGCCAGCAGTGGACAGGGTCATTCACCCCTCCACTTT. Its protein is CASSGQGHSPLHF.

The gene calls are TRBV29-1 and TRBJ2-1; D is possibly TRBD2 (6 bases). The V and J ends lost 5 bases and 8 bases respectively, with 7 bases between them. Germline assignment: CDR1 SQVTM and CDR2 ANQGSEA. CDR3 length equals 10 residues. DNA of the CDR3: TGCAGCGTTTGGGGGGATGAGCAGTTCTTC. It specifies CSVWGDEQFF.

The chain uses TRBV5-1 and TRBJ2-7; 8 bases agree with TRBD1. Germline V CDR1 and CDR2: SGHRS, YFSETQ. Germline trimming cut 1 base from V and 5 bases from J; bases unmatched to any gene: 8. The CDR3 sequence is 15 residues long. CDR3: CASSLLQGALDEQYF. The CDR3 DNA follows: TGCGCCAGCAGCTTGCTCCAGGGGGCTCTGGACGAGCAGTACTTC.

The chain uses TRBV5-8 and TRBJ1-1, with D uncertain. The CDR3 is 18 residues long. V lost 0 bases and J 0 bases, leaving 18 bases between the germline ends. Germline values: CDR1 SGHTS, CDR2 YDEGEE. CDR3 nucleotide sequence: TGTGCCAGCAGCTTGGCCGATCGGCACCAACCCATGAACACTGAAGCTTTCTTT. Its protein is CASSLADRHQPMNTEAFF. The variable domain in full, with the rest retrieved from reference TRBV5-8 and TRBJ1-1, is EAGVTQSPTHLIKTRGQQATLRCSPISGHTSVYWYQQALGLGLQFLLWYDEGEERNRGNFPPRFSGRQFPNYSSELNVNALELEDSALYLCASSLADRHQPMNTEAFFGQGTRLTVV.

This clonotype is a singleton in its sample. This rearrangement joins TRBV27 to TRBJ2-7; 9 bases are shared with TRBD1. Germline CDR1 and CDR2: MNHEY and SMNVEV (reference sequence). This CDR3 contains 17 residues. The V gene end was trimmed by 2 bases and the J gene end by 1 base; junction bases not matched to a gene: 9. Here the CDR3 reads CASSLIPGQGYSYEQYF. In DNA, the CDR3 is TGTGCCAGCAGTTTAATCCCGGGACAGGGTTATTCCTACGAGCAGTACTTC.

The chain links TRBV4-3 to TRBJ2-3; 8 nucleotides match TRBD2. Looked up from germline, CDR1 is LGHNA and CDR2 is YSLEER. The CDR3 totals 16 residues. With 1 base clipped from V and 3 bases from J, the junction kept 6 bases outside the gene matches. The CDR3 reads CASSQVRSGGTDTQYF. DNA of the CDR3: TGCGCCAGCAGCCAAGTGCGAAGCGGGGGAACAGATACGCAGTATTTT.

This rearrangement joins TRBV29-1 to TRBJ2-5, with 12 bases lining up with TRBD2. Germline loops: CDR1 SQVTM, CDR2 ANQGSEA. Trimming removed 4 bases from V and 4 bases from J; junction bases left unmatched: 7. The CDR3 length is 15 residues. This chain's CDR3 is CSVGPLTSGRETQYF. DNA of the CDR3: TGCAGCGTTGGCCCCCTGACTAGCGGGAGAGAGACCCAGTACTTC.

The genes are TRBV13 and TRBJ1-1; D gene uncertain. The V and J ends lost 4 bases and 5 bases respectively, with 8 bases between them. The germline V gene has CDR1 PRHDT and CDR2 FYEKMQ (reference sequence). The CDR3 covers 12 residues. The CDR3 bases are TGTGCCAGCAGCTCCCCTGGGACTGAAGCTTTCTTT. This sequence encodes CASSSPGTEAFF. The variable domain in full, completed from reference TRBV13 and TRBJ1-1, reads AAGVIQSPRHLIKEKRETATLKCYPIPRHDTVYWYQQGPGQDPQFLISFYEKMQSDKGSIPDRFSAQQFSDYHSELNMSSLELGDSALYFCASSSPGTEAFFGQGTRLTVV.

CDR3 protein: CASSARQGAETQYF. The CDR3, as DNA: TGTGCCAGCAGCGCTCGACAGGGGGCCGAGACCCAGTACTTC. The V gene is TRBV9, the J gene TRBJ2-5; 10 nucleotides align to TRBD1. V shed 3 bases and J 5 bases; nucleotides not matched to a gene: 4. Germline V gene sequence: CDR1 SGDLS, CDR2 YYNGEE. CDR3 length equals 14 residues.